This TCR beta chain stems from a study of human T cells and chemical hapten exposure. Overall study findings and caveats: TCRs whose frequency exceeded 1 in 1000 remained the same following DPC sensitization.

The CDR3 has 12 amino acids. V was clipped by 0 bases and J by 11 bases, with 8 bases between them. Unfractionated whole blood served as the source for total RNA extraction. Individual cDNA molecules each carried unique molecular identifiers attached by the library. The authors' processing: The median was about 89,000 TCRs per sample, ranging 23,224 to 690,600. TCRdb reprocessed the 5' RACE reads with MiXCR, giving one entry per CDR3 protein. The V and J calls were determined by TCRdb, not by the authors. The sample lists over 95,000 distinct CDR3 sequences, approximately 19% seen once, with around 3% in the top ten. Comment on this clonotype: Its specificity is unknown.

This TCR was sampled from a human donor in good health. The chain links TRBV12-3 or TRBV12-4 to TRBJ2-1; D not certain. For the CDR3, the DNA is TGTGCCAGCAGTTTAGCTGGGGAACAGCAGTTCTTC. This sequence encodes CASSLAGEQQFF.